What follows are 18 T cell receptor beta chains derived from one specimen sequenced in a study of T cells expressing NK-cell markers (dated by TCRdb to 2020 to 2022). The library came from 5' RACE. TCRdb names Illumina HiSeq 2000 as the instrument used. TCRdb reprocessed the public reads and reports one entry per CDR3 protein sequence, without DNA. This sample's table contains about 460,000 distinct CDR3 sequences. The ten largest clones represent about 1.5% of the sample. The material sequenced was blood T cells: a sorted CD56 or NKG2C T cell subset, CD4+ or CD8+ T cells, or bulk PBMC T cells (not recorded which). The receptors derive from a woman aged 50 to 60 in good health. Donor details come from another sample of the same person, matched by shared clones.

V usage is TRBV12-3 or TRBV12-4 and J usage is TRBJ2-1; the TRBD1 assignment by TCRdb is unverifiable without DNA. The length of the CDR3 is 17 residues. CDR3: CASSLAGTGGVHNEQFF.

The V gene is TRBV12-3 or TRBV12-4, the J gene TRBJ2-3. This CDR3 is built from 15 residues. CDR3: CASSGIVLGTDTQYF.

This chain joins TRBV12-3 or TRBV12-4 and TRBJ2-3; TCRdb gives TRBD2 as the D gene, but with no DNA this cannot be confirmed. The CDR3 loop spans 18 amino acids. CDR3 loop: CASSKPPGTSGPTDTQYF.

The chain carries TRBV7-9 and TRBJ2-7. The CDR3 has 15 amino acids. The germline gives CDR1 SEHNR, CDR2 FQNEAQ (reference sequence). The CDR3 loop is CASSADRVIRDEQYF.

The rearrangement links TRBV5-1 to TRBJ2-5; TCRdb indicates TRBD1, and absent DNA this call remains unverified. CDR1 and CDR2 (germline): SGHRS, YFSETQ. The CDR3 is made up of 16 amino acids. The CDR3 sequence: CASSPKTGQGGETQYF.

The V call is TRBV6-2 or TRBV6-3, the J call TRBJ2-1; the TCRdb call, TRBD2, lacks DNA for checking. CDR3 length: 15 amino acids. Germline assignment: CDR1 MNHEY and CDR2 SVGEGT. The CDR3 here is CASSLSGRIYNEQFF.

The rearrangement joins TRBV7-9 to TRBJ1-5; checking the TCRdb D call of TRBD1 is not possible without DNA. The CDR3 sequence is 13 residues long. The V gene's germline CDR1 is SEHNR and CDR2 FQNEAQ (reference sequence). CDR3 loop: CASSPGGGTPQHF.

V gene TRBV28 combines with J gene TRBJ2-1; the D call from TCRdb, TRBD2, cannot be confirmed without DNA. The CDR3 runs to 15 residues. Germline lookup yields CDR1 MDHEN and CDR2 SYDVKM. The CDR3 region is CASSPSGASYNEQFF.

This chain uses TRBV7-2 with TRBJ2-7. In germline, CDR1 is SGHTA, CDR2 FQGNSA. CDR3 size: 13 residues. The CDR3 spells CASSLVLRSEQYF.

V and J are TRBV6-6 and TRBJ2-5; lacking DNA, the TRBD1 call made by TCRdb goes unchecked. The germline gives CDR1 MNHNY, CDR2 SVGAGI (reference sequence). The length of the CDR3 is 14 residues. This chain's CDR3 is CASTPELSLGTQYF.

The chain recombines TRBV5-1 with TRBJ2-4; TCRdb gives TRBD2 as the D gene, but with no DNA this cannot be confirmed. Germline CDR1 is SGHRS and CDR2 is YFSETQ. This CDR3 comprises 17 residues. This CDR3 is CASSLVISSGIGYIQYF.

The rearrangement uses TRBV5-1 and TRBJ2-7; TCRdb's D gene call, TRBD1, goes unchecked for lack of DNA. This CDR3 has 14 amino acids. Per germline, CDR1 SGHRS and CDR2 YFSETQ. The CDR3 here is CASSLRGIRSEQYF.

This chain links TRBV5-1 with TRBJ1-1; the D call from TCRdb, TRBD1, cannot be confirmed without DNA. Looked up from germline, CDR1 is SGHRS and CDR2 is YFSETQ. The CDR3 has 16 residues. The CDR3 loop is CASSLVSGSRNTEAFF. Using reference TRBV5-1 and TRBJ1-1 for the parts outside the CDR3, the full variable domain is KAGVTQTPRYLIKTRGQQVTLSCSPISGHRSVSWYQQTPGQGLQFLFEYFSETQRNKGNFPGRFSGRQFSNSRSEMNVSTLELGDSALYLCASSLVSGSRNTEAFFGQGTRLTVV.

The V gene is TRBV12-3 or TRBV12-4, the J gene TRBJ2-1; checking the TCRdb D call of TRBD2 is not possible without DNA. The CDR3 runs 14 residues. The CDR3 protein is CASSSSVIAGKQFF.

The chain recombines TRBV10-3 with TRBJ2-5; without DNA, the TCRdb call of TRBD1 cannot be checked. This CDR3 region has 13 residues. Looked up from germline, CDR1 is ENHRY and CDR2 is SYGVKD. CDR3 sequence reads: CAIRGGVMQTQYF.

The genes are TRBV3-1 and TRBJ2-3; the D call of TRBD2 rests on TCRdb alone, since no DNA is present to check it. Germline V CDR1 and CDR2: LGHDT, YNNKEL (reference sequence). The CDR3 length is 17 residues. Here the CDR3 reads CASSFQVGTSGMDTQYF.

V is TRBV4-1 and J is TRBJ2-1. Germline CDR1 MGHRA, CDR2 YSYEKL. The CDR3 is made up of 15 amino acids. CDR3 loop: CASSQDRTSYNEQFF.

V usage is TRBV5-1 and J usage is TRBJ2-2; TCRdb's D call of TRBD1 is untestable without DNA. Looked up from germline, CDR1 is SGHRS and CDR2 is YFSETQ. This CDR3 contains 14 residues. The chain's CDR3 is CASGAGALPGELFF.